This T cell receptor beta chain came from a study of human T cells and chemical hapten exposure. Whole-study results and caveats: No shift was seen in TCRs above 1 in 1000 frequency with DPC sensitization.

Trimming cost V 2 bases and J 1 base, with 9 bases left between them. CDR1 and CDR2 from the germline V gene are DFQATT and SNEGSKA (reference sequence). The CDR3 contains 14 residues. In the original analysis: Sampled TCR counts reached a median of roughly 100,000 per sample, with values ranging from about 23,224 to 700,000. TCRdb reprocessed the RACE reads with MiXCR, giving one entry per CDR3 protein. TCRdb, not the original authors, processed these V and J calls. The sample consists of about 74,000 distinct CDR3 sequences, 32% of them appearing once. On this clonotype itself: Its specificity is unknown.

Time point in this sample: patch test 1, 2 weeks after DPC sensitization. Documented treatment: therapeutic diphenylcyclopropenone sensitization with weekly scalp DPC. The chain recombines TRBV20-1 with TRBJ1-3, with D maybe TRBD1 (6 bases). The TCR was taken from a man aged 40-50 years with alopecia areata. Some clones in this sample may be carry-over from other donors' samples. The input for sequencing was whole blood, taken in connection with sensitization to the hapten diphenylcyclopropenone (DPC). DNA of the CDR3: TGCAGTGCTAGATGGGGGGCGTCTGGAAACACCATATATTTT. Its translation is CSARWGASGNTIYF.